Many counts were recorded for the clone carrying this T cell receptor beta chain. Antigen unknown. This CDR3 region has 16 residues. Looked up from germline, CDR1 is SGHVS and CDR2 is FQNEAQ. Deletions cut 3 bases from V and 3 bases from J, with 15 bases between. The sample comes from a study of metastatic and nonmetastatic thyroid tumors. Study details: Across peripheral blood and tumor or nodule tissue samples taken from malignant and benign thyroid patients, the repertoires were compared with one another. Broader study findings: In blood and tumor, TCR beta diversity was reportedly significantly higher in malignant thyroid tumors than in benign nodules.

TCRdb reprocessed the PCR reads using MiXCR. The sample carries around 19,000 clones, about a sixth recorded once. All patients reached thyroid surgery having received no treatment beforehand. V gene TRBV7-8 combines with J gene TRBJ1-5, with D maybe TRBD1 (6 bases). This receptor was obtained from a female donor with papillary thyroid cancer or a benign thyroid nodule (not recorded which). Some clones in this sample may be carry-over from other donors' samples. The sample consisted of tumor tissue. Here the CDR3 DNA reads TGTGCCAGCAGCTTGTCCGTACAGGGTGTCAATCAGCCCCAGCATTTT. Residues: CASSLSVQGVNQPQHF.